This TCR beta chain originates from a study of shared clonotypes between healthy human individuals. Study details: Three CD4 naive, three CD4 memory, two CD8 naive and one CD8 memory plate were used per donor. Findings and caveats of the study: Clonotypes shared by all four donors outscored non-shared clonotypes in generation probability. The expectation was that sequencing depth would affect clonotype sharing among donors.

The CD4+ fraction was divided into a CD45RA+ naive subset and a CD45RA-negative memory subset. Profiling relied on immunoSEQ multiplex PCR, and the TCRdb table lists in-frame clones only, not all of them. The table has about 2 million clones, 90% to 95% seen once. In germline, CDR1 is MNHEY, CDR2 SMNVEV (reference sequence). There are 14 residues in the CDR3. Trimming pared 6 bases from V and 0 bases from J, leaving 10 bases between. Points on this clone: The target antigen is unknown.

The J gene is TRBJ2-3, the V gene TRBV27, with TRBD1 as a possible D gene (6 bases). This receptor was identified in a man in his late teens or twenties in good health. The sample comprised naive CD4+ T cells sorted from blood. Subset noted: CD45RA+ positively selected. CDR3 region: CASSAQGSTDTQYF. The CDR3 DNA reads as TGTGCCAGCAGCGCGCAGGGGAGCACAGATACGCAGTATTTT.